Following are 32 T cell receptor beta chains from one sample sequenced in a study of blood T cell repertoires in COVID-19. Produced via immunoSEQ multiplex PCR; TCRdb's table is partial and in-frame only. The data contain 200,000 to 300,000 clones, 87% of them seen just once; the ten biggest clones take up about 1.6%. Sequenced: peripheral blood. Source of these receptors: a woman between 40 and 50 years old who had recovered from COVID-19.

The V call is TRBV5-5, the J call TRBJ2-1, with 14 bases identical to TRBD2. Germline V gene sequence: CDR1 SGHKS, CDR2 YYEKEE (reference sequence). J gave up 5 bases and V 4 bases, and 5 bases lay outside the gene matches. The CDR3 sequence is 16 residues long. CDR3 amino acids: CASSARLAGGNNEQFF. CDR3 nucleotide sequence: TGTGCCAGCAGCGCCCGACTAGCGGGGGGGAACAATGAGCAGTTCTTC. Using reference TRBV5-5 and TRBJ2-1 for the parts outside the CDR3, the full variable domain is DAGVTQSPTHLIKTRGQQVTLRCSPISGHKSVSWYQQVLGQGPQFIFQYYEKEERGRGNFPDRFSARQFPNYSSELNVNALLLGDSALYLCASSARLAGGNNEQFFGPGTRLTVL.

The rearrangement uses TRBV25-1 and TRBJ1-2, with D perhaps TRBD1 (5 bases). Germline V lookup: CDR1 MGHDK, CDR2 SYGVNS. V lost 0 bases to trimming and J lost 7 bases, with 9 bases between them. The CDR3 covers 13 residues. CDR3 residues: CASSEYGGGGYTF. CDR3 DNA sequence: TGTGCCAGCAGTGAATATGGGGGGGGTGGCTACACCTTC.

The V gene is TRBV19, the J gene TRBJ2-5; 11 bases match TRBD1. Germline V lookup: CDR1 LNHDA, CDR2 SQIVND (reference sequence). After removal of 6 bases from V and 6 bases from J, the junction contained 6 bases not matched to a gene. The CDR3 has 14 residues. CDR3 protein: CASSRTGGMKTQYF. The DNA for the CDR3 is TGTGCCAGTAGCAGGACAGGGGGCATGAAGACCCAGTACTTC.

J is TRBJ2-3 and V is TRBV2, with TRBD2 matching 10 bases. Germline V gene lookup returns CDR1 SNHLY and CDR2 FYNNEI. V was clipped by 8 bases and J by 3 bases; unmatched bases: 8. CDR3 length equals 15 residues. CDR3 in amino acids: CASESGGGGTDTQYF. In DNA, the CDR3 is TGTGCCAGCGAGAGCGGGGGGGGTGGGACAGATACGCAGTATTTT. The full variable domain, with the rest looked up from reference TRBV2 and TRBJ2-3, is EPEVTQTPSHQVTQMGQEVILRCVPISNHLYFYWYRQILGQKVEFLVSFYNNEISEKSEIFDDQFSVERPDGSNFTLKIRSTKLEDSAMYFCASESGGGGTDTQYFGPGTRLTVL.

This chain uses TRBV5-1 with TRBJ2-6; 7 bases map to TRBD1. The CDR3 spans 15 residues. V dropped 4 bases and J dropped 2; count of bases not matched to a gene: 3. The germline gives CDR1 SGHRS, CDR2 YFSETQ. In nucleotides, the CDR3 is TGCGCCAGCAGCGGTGACAGGGCTGGGGCCAACGTCCTGACTTTC. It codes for CASSGDRAGANVLTF. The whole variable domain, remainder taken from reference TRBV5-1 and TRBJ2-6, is KAGVTQTPRYLIKTRGQQVTLSCSPISGHRSVSWYQQTPGQGLQFLFEYFSETQRNKGNFPGRFSGRQFSNSRSEMNVSTLELGDSALYLCASSGDRAGANVLTFGAGSRLTVL.

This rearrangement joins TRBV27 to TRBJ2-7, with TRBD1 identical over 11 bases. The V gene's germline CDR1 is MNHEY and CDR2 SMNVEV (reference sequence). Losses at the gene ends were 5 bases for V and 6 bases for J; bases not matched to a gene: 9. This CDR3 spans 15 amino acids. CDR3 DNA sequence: TGTGCCAGCAGTCGGGACAGGGGGGGTTCCCGCGAGCAGTACTTC. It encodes CASSRDRGGSREQYF.

The CDR3 DNA follows: TGTGCCAGCAGCCATGGGGCAGGGGAGGGCAAAAACATTCAGTACTTC. This gives the protein CASSHGAGEGKNIQYF. The rearrangement joins TRBV7-8 to TRBJ2-4, with D perhaps TRBD2 (7 bases). V lost 5 bases, J lost 3 bases, and 17 bases lay in between. The germline V gene encodes CDR1 SGHVS and CDR2 FQNEAQ. CDR3 length equals 16 residues.

The CDR3 nucleotides read TGTGCCATCAGTGACCGGACTAGCGGACAAGAGACCCAGTACTTC. Its translation is CAISDRTSGQETQYF. The chain recombines TRBV10-3 with TRBJ2-5; 10 nucleotides match TRBD2. Germline V gene sequence: CDR1 ENHRY, CDR2 SYGVKD. The CDR3 is made up of 15 amino acids. V lost 3 bases, J lost 2 bases, and 3 bases stayed unmatched.

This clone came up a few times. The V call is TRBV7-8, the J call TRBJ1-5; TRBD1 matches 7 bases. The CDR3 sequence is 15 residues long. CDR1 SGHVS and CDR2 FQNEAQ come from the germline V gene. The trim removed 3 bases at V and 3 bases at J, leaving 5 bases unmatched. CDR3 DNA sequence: TGTGCCAGCAGCTTGACAGGGCCTTACAATCAGCCCCAGCATTTT. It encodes CASSLTGPYNQPQHF.

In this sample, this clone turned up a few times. The CDR3 coding sequence is TGTGCCAGCAGTGAAGCGGGGGCGGGTACGCAGTATTTT. It yields the protein CASSEAGAGTQYF. The rearrangement uses TRBV2 and TRBJ2-3; tentatively, D is TRBD1 (6 bases). The germline V and J ends were trimmed by 0 bases and 8 bases, with 9 bases remaining between them. The CDR3 loop spans 13 amino acids. CDR1 and CDR2 from the germline V gene are SNHLY and FYNNEI. The variable domain in full, with the rest retrieved from reference TRBV2 and TRBJ2-3, is EPEVTQTPSHQVTQMGQEVILRCVPISNHLYFYWYRQILGQKVEFLVSFYNNEISEKSEIFDDQFSVERPDGSNFTLKIRSTKLEDSAMYFCASSEAGAGTQYFGPGTRLTVL.

The chain's CDR3 is CASSPDRGEAFF. CDR3 DNA: TGTGCCAGCAGCCCCGACAGGGGGGAGGCTTTCTTT. V and J are TRBV27 and TRBJ1-1; 9 bases align to TRBD1. Looked up from germline, CDR1 is MNHEY and CDR2 is SMNVEV (reference sequence). V lost 6 bases and J lost 11; bases outside the gene matches: 7. The CDR3 consists of 12 residues.

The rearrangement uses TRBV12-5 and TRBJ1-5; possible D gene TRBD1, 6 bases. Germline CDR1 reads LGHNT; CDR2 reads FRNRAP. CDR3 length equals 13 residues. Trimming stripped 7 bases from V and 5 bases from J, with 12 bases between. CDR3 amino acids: CASADSFYQPQHF. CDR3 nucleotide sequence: TGTGCTAGTGCGGACAGCTTTTATCAGCCCCAGCATTTT.

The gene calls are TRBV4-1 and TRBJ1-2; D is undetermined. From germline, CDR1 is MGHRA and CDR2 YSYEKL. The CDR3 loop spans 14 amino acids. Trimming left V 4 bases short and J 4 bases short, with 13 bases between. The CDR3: CASSPRGLVYGYTF. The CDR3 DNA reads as TGCGCCAGCAGCCCCCGCGGGCTAGTCTATGGCTACACCTTC.

The CDR3 loop reads CASSQERQADTQYF. The CDR3 region has the DNA TGCGCCAGCAGCCAAGAAAGGCAGGCAGATACGCAGTATTTT. The chain carries TRBV4-3 and TRBJ2-3, with D hard to call. The CDR3 totals 14 residues. With 0 bases removed from V and 4 bases from J, the gap between germline ends came to 8 bases. CDR1 is LGHNA, CDR2 YSLEER, per germline.

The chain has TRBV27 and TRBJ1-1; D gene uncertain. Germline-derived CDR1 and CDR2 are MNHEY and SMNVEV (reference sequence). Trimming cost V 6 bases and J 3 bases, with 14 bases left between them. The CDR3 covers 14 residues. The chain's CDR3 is CASRSVSNYTEAFF. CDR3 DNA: TGTGCCAGCAGATCTGTCTCCAACTACACTGAAGCTTTCTTT.

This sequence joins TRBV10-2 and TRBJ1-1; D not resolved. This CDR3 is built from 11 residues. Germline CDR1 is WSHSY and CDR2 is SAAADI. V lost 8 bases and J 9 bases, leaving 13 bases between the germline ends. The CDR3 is CASQDYRKAFF. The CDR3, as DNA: TGCGCCAGCCAAGATTACAGAAAAGCTTTCTTT.

The CDR3 DNA is TGCGCCAGCAGACGGACAGGGGCTACGGAAGGCTACACCTTC. As protein: CASRRTGATEGYTF. The J gene is TRBJ1-2, the V gene TRBV5-1; 9 nucleotides align to TRBD1. Germline V gene sequence: CDR1 SGHRS, CDR2 YFSETQ. The CDR3 runs 14 residues. With 5 bases clipped from V and 8 bases from J, the junction kept 10 bases outside the gene matches. Variable domain in full (rest from reference TRBV5-1 and TRBJ1-2): KAGVTQTPRYLIKTRGQQVTLSCSPISGHRSVSWYQQTPGQGLQFLFEYFSETQRNKGNFPGRFSGRQFSNSRSEMNVSTLELGDSALYLCASRRTGATEGYTFGSGTRLTVV.

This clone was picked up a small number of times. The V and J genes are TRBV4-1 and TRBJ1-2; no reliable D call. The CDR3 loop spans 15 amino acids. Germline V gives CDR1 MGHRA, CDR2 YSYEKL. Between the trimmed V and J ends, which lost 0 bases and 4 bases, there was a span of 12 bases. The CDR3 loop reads CASSQDPGIAYGYTF. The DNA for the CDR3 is TGCGCCAGCAGCCAAGATCCGGGAATTGCCTATGGCTACACCTTC.

The CDR3 DNA reads as TGCGCCAGCAGCCCCCCCGGGACAAGCAACACCGGGGAGCTGTTTTTT. Its protein product is CASSPPGTSNTGELFF. This chain links TRBV4-3 with TRBJ2-2; D possibly corresponds to TRBD1 (6 bases). The CDR3 has 16 residues. The ends were cut back, 4 bases at V and 2 bases at J, with 14 bases in the middle. The germline gives CDR1 LGHNA, CDR2 YSLEER.

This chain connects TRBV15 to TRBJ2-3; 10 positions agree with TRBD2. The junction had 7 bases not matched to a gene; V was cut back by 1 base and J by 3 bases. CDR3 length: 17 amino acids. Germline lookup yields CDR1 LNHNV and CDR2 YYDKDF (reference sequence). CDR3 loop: CATSRGSGLARTDTQYF. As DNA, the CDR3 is TGTGCCACCAGCAGAGGATCGGGACTAGCGAGGACAGATACGCAGTATTTT.

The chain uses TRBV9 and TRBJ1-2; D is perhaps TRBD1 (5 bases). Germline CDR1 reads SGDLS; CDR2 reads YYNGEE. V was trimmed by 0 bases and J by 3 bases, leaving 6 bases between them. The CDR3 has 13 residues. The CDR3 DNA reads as TGTGCCAGCAGCGTAGGGGGGGACTATGGCTACACCTTC. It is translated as CASSVGGDYGYTF.

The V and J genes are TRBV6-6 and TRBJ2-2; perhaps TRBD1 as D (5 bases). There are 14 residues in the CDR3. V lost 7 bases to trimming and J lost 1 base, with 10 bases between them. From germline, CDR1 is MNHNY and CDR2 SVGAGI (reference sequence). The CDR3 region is CASTYRRNTGELFF. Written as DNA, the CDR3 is TGTGCCAGCACCTACAGGCGGAACACCGGGGAGCTGTTTTTT.

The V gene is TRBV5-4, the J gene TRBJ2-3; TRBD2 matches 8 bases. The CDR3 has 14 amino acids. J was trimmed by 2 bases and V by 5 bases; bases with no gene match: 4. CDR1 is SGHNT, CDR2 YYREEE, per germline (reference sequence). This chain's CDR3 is CASSQGLVTDTQYF. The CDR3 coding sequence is TGTGCCAGCAGTCAGGGACTAGTCACAGATACGCAGTATTTT.

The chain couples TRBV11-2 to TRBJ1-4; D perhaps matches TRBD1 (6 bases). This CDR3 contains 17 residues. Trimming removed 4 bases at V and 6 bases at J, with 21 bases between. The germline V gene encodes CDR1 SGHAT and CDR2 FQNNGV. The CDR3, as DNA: TGTGCCAGCAGCTCCCTGGGAGGGGGATACTATCATGAAAAACTGTTTTTT. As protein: CASSSLGGGYYHEKLFF.

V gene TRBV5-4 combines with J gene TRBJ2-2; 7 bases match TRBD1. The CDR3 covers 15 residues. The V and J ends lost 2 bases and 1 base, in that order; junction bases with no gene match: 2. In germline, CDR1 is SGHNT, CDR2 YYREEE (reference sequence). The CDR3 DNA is TGTGCCAGCAGCTTTCGACAGGGGAACACCGGGGAGCTGTTTTTT. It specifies CASSFRQGNTGELFF.

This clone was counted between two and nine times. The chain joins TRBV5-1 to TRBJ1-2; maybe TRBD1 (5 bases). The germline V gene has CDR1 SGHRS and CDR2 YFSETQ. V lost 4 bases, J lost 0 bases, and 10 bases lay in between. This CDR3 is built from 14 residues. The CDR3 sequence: CASSPAGPNYGYTF. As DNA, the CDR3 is TGCGCCAGCAGCCCGGCAGGGCCTAACTATGGCTACACCTTC.

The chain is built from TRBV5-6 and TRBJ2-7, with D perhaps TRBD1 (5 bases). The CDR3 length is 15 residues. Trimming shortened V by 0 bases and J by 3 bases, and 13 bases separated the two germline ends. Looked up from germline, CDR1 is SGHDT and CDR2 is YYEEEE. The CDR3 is CASSLGAGALYEQYF. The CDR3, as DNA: TGTGCCAGCAGCTTGGGAGCTGGGGCCCTCTACGAGCAGTACTTC.

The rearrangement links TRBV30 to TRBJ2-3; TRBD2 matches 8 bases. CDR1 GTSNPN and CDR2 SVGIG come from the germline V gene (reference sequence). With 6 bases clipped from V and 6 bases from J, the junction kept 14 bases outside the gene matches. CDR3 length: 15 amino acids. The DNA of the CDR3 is TGTGCCTGCCCCCGGGCCAGCGGGGGCTCGGATACGCAGTATTTT. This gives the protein CACPRASGGSDTQYF.

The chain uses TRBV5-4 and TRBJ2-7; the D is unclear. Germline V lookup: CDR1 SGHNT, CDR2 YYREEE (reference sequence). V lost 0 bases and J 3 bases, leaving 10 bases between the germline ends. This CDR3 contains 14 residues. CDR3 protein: CASSLAGQIYEQYF. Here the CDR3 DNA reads TGTGCCAGCAGCTTGGCGGGTCAGATCTACGAGCAGTACTTC. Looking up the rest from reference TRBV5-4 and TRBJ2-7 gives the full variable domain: ETGVTQSPTHLIKTRGQQVTLRCSSQSGHNTVSWYQQALGQGPQFIFQYYREEENGRGNFPPRFSGLQFPNYSSELNVNALELDDSALYLCASSLAGQIYEQYFGPGTRLTVT.

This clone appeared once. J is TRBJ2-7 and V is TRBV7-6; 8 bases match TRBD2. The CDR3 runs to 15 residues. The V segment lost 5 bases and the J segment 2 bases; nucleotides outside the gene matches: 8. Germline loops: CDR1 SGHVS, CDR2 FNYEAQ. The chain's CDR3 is CASSPHRGGPYEQYF. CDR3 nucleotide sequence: TGTGCCAGCAGCCCTCATCGGGGGGGACCCTACGAGCAGTACTTC.

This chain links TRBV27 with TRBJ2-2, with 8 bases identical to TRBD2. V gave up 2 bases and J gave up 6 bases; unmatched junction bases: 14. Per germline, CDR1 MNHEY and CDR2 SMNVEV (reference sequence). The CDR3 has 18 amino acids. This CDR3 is CASSLVSAGGGLSGELFF. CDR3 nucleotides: TGTGCCAGCAGTTTAGTGTCTGCCGGGGGGGGCCTATCCGGGGAGCTGTTTTTT.

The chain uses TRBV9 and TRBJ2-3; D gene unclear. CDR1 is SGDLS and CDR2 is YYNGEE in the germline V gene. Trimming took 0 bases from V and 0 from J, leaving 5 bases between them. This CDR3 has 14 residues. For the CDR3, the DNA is TGTGCCAGCAGCGTAGGTTCTAGCACAGATACGCAGTATTTT. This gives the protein CASSVGSSTDTQYF.